This entry is about one T cell receptor beta chain. The record originates from a study of cytomegalovirus exposure and HLA in healthy donors. The table came from immunoSEQ multiplex PCR; TCRdb's copy has only in-frame clones and leaves some out. Of approximately 280,000 clones listed, just over 85% are singletons. The receptor was derived from a woman aged 18-30 years in good health and CMV-seronegative. Material: PBMCs.

Here the CDR3 DNA reads TGTGCCTGGAGAGGTAGCGCGGAAACCGGGGAGCTGTTTTTT. Translating gives CAWRGSAETGELFF. V usage is TRBV30 and J usage is TRBJ2-2, with D possibly matching TRBD2 (5 bases). V was shortened by 3 bases and J by 5 bases, with 13 bases between the two germline ends. The CDR3 runs 14 residues. Germline lookup yields CDR1 GTSNPN and CDR2 SVGIG (reference sequence).